This T cell receptor (beta chain) was identified during a study of T cell repertoires in cytomegalovirus infection. TCRdb itself ran the reads through MiXCR, one entry per CDR3 protein. The sample has around 130,000 distinct CDR3 sequences; 24% are singletons. In its sample, this clonotype was seen a few times. Its antigen remains unknown. This receptor was taken from a human donor in good health (CMV status not recorded). Some clones in this sample may be carry-over from other donors' samples. Sequencing was performed on PBMCs, sequenced either directly or after in vitro stimulation (not recorded which).

CDR3 DNA sequence: TGTGCCTGGAGTGTACGGCGGGAAACTGAAGCTTTCTTT. Translating it yields CAWSVRRETEAFF. This chain joins TRBV30 and TRBJ1-1, with D unclear. Between the trimmed V and J ends, which lost 0 bases and 5 bases, there was a span of 10 bases. Germline V gene data show CDR1 as GTSNPN and CDR2 as SVGIG (reference sequence). CDR3 length equals 13 residues.